Sequencing of this T cell receptor (beta chain) was carried out in a study of response to subunit inactivated influenza vaccine. Germline CDR1 is DFQATT and CDR2 is SNEGSKA (reference sequence). The CDR3 spans 13 residues. Trimming removed 6 bases at V and 12 bases at J, with 22 bases between. Each CDR3 protein is one row after TCRdb ran MiXCR on the RT-PCR reads. Here the sample spans roughly 630,000 distinct CDR3 sequences, 11% to 15% being singletons. This clonotype was observed many times. J is TRBJ2-3 and V is TRBV20-1; TRBD2 might be the D (5 bases). The TCR was taken from a man aged 50 to 60 who received an inactivated influenza vaccine. The sample in question was PBMCs from blood, obtained 14 to 15 days before vaccination. The CDR3 reads CSAGNRLARSQYF. The CDR3 coding sequence is TGCAGTGCCGGAAACCGTCTAGCAAGGTCTCAGTATTTT.